The 21 T cell receptor beta chains given below trace back to one sample, sequenced in a study of follicular helper T cells after annual influenza vaccination. Here immunoSEQ multiplex PCR was the method, and the copy in TCRdb shows in-frame clones only, minus some. The sample yields a few thousand clones, around 85% seen once. Time point described: 2014-2015 season, pre-vaccination. The input for sequencing was CXCR5+ CD38- circulating T follicular helper cells from blood, taken on the day of influenza vaccination. Specified subset: circulating Tfh, non-naive CD4+CXCR5+PD-1+ (ICOS+CD38+ or ICOS-CD38-). These receptors originate from an adult who received the influenza vaccine.

V is TRBV7-3 and J is TRBJ2-7; D not certain. CDR1 is SGHTA and CDR2 is FQGTGA in the germline V gene. This CDR3 comprises 11 residues. DNA of the CDR3: TGTTCCGGGTCTGTCACCTACGAGCAGTACTTC. Translation gives CSGSVTYEQYF.

The chain has TRBV5-1 and TRBJ2-1; 9 bases are a match to TRBD1. V lost 4 bases to trimming and J lost 10 bases; unmatched junction nucleotides: 12. CDR1 and CDR2 (germline): SGHRS, YFSETQ. This CDR3 has 15 residues. CDR3 DNA sequence: TGCGCCAGCAGCGAGACCCCGGGACAGGGAAGCGAGCAGTTCTTC. Translation gives CASSETPGQGSEQFF.

The chain employs TRBV15 and TRBJ2-3, with D possibly matching TRBD2 (6 bases). V was pared by 0 bases and J by 1 base, with 11 bases between. CDR1 and CDR2 from the germline V gene are LNHNV and YYDKDF (reference sequence). This CDR3 region has 16 residues. Here the CDR3 DNA reads TGTGCCACCAGCAGAGAAGCGGCTAGCGGCACAGATACGCAGTATTTT. It yields the protein CATSREAASGTDTQYF.

There are a few counts of this clone. J is TRBJ1-2 and V is TRBV6-5, with D unclear. The CDR3 totals 12 residues. V lost 6 bases and J 3 bases, leaving 8 bases between the germline ends. Germline CDR1 reads MNHEY; CDR2 reads SVGAGI. Written as DNA, the CDR3 is TGTGCCAGCAGGAGAGTTGACTATGGCTACACCTTC. Its translation: CASRRVDYGYTF.

The chain recombines TRBV19 with TRBJ2-5; D is unclear. Germline values: CDR1 LNHDA, CDR2 SQIVND (reference sequence). CDR3 size: 14 residues. V dropped 2 bases and J dropped 4 bases, with 11 bases sitting between them. The CDR3 nucleotides are TGTGCCAGTAGTATAAGTGGTATGGCAGAGACCCAGTACTTC. This gives the protein CASSISGMAETQYF.

This clone was detected once. The chain recombines TRBV25-1 with TRBJ2-1; a weak D match, TRBD1 (6 bases). V lost 6 bases to trimming and J lost 0 bases, with 12 bases between them. CDR1 is MGHDK, CDR2 SYGVNS, per germline. The CDR3 is made up of 15 amino acids. CDR3 residues: CASRRDKYSYNEQFF. For the CDR3, the DNA is TGTGCCAGCAGACGGGACAAGTACTCCTACAATGAGCAGTTCTTC. Together with reference TRBV25-1 and TRBJ2-1, the CDR3 gives the full variable domain: EADIYQTPRYLVIGTGKKITLECSQTMGHDKMYWYQQDPGMELHLIHYSYGVNSTEKGDLSSESTVSRIRTEHFPLTLESARPSHTSQYLCASRRDKYSYNEQFFGPGTRLTVL.

In this sample, this clone turned up once. The chain employs TRBV7-9 and TRBJ2-1; tentatively, D is TRBD2 (6 bases). The germline CDR1 and CDR2 sequences are SEHNR and FQNEAQ (reference sequence). The V and J ends lost 5 bases and 4 bases respectively, with 18 bases between them. The CDR3 spans 16 residues. CDR3 DNA: TGTGCCAGCAGCCCCCGGGGTAGCGGAACTTACAATGAGCAGTTCTTC. Its protein is CASSPRGSGTYNEQFF.

The chain employs TRBV5-1 and TRBJ1-2; TRBD1 might be the D (5 bases). The ends were cut back, 4 bases at V and 5 bases at J, with 18 bases in the middle. The CDR3 sequence is 15 residues long. Germline lookup yields CDR1 SGHRS and CDR2 YFSETQ. The CDR3 sequence is CASSNRGEGRYGYTF. The CDR3 coding sequence is TGCGCCAGCAGCAACCGAGGGGAAGGGAGGTATGGCTACACCTTC.

The gene calls are TRBV10-3 and TRBJ1-2, with 10 bases aligning to TRBD1. This CDR3 spans 13 amino acids. Germline trimming cut 6 bases from V and 3 bases from J; bases unmatched to any gene: 1. The germline gives CDR1 ENHRY, CDR2 SYGVKD. CDR3 in DNA: TGTGCCATCAGGGGGACAGGGGACTATGGCTACACCTTC. Protein product: CAIRGTGDYGYTF.

The genes are TRBV27 and TRBJ2-7; 8 bases align to TRBD1. V lost 6 bases, J lost 0 bases, and 19 bases stayed unmatched. CDR3 length equals 19 residues. The germline CDR1 and CDR2 sequences are MNHEY and SMNVEV (reference sequence). The CDR3 here is CASSLRGAGGSQSSYEQYF. CDR3 in DNA: TGTGCCAGCAGCCTCCGTGGGGCAGGGGGCTCCCAAAGCTCCTACGAGCAGTACTTC.

This sequence joins TRBV7-7 and TRBJ2-3; possible D gene TRBD1, 6 bases. CDR1 is SSHAT, CDR2 FNYEAQ, per germline (reference sequence). The CDR3 extends over 14 amino acids. The V gene lost 5 bases and the J gene lost 0 bases, with 9 bases spanning the gap. Written as DNA, the CDR3 is TGTGCCAGCAGCCCGGGACATAGCACAGATACGCAGTATTTT. Its translation: CASSPGHSTDTQYF.

This sequence joins TRBV11-3 and TRBJ2-7, with 13 bases fitting TRBD2. Germline-derived CDR1 and CDR2 are SGHNT and YENEEA. The CDR3 spans 17 residues. V shed 1 base, J shed 3 bases, and the junction held 6 bases outside the gene matches. CDR3 sequence: CASSLAVGTSGIYEQYF. The CDR3 DNA follows: TGTGCCAGCAGCTTAGCCGTTGGGACTAGCGGGATCTACGAGCAGTACTTC.

The V gene is TRBV5-6, the J gene TRBJ2-3; 7 nucleotides agree with TRBD1. The CDR3 sequence is 15 residues long. Germline lookup yields CDR1 SGHDT and CDR2 YYEEEE. With V trimmed by 9 bases and J by 3 bases, 13 bases remained unmatched. This CDR3 is CATQGVAGSTDTQYF. CDR3 DNA: TGTGCCACCCAGGGGGTGGCAGGTTCGACAGATACGCAGTATTTT.

V usage is TRBV6-1 and J usage is TRBJ2-1; D remains ambiguous. The CDR3 sequence is 13 residues long. Trimming stripped 6 bases from V and 8 bases from J, with 14 bases between. The V gene's germline CDR1 is MNHNS and CDR2 SASEGT. The CDR3 nucleotides read TGTGCCAGCAGCCTGACCGCTTGGGATGAGCAGTTCTTC. The encoded protein is CASSLTAWDEQFF.

J is TRBJ1-1 and V is TRBV9; 7 bases align to TRBD1. V lost 5 bases to trimming and J lost 0 bases; unmatched junction nucleotides: 7. The CDR3 runs to 15 residues. Germline CDR1 and CDR2: SGDLS and YYNGEE. The CDR3: CASRRGQNMNTEAFF. In DNA, the CDR3 is TGTGCCAGCAGGAGGGGACAGAATATGAACACTGAAGCTTTCTTT.

The gene calls are TRBV7-2 and TRBJ1-2; 8 bases agree with TRBD1. The CDR3 extends over 15 amino acids. V lost 2 bases and J lost 8; bases outside the gene matches: 10. Germline CDR1 SGHTA, CDR2 FQGNSA. Written as DNA, the CDR3 is TGTGCCAGCAGCTTAATGCAGGGGGCAAAGAGGGGCTACACCTTC. Translation gives CASSLMQGAKRGYTF. Together with reference TRBV7-2 and TRBJ1-2, the CDR3 gives the full variable domain: GAGVSQSPSNKVTEKGKDVELRCDPISGHTALYWYRQSLGQGLEFLIYFQGNSAPDKSGLPSDRFSAERTGGSVSTLTIQRTQQEDSAVYLCASSLMQGAKRGYTFGSGTRLTVV.

This clone has only a few counts. The DNA of the CDR3 is TGTGCCAGCAGCTTAAGACTAGCCGCCAATGAGCAGTTCTTC. Its protein is CASSLRLAANEQFF. The chain links TRBV7-9 to TRBJ2-1; 7 nucleotides line up with TRBD2. V lost 2 bases, J lost 6 bases, and 4 bases stayed unmatched. In germline, CDR1 is SEHNR, CDR2 FQNEAQ (reference sequence). The CDR3 spans 14 residues.

The chain has TRBV5-4 and TRBJ2-6; a weak D match, TRBD1 (6 bases). The V end was cut by 4 bases, the J end by 2 bases, with 10 bases between. This CDR3 spans 15 amino acids. Germline V CDR1 and CDR2: SGHNT, YYREEE (reference sequence). The CDR3 DNA reads as TGTGCCAGCAGCCCAACAGGGCCTGGGGCCAACGTCCTGACTTTC. Translated: CASSPTGPGANVLTF. Full variable domain (remainder filled in from reference TRBV5-4 and TRBJ2-6): ETGVTQSPTHLIKTRGQQVTLRCSSQSGHNTVSWYQQALGQGPQFIFQYYREEENGRGNFPPRFSGLQFPNYSSELNVNALELDDSALYLCASSPTGPGANVLTFGAGSRLTVL.

This sequence joins TRBV20-1 and TRBJ2-2, with unresolved D. The germline V gene encodes CDR1 DFQATT and CDR2 SNEGSKA (reference sequence). This CDR3 is built from 11 residues. Trimming took off 3 bases at V and 8 bases at J, with 7 bases between the two ends. The CDR3 sequence: CSASPGGELFF. The CDR3 DNA reads as TGCAGTGCTAGCCCTGGGGGGGAGCTGTTTTTT.

The V and J genes are TRBV7-2 and TRBJ2-7; D might be TRBD2 (5 bases). The CDR3 totals 15 residues. The V and J ends lost 0 bases and 5 bases respectively, with 14 bases between them. CDR1 and CDR2 (germline): SGHTA, FQGNSA. The CDR3 nucleotides read TGTGCCAGCAGCTTAGCGTCTAGCCAAGTGAACGAGCAGTACTTC. Amino acids: CASSLASSQVNEQYF.

The chain couples TRBV7-2 to TRBJ2-7; 9 bases are shared with TRBD2. This CDR3 spans 15 amino acids. Trimming removed 5 bases from V and 5 bases from J; junction bases left unmatched: 10. Germline CDR1 and CDR2: SGHTA and FQGNSA. In nucleotides, the CDR3 is TGTGCCAGCAGCCCCCTTGGACTAGCGTCCCACGAGCAGTACTTC. Protein sequence: CASSPLGLASHEQYF.